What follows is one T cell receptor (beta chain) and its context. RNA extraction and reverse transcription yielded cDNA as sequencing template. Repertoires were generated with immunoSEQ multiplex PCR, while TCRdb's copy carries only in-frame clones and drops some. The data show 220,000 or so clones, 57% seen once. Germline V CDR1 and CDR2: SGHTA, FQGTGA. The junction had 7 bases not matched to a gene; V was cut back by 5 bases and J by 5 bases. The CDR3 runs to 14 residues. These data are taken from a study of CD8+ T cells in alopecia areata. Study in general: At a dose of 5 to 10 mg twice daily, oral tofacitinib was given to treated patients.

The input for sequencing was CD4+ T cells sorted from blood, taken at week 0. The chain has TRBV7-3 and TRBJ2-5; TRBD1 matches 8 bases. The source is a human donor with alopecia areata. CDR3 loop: CASSTQGAGETQYF. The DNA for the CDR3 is TGTGCCAGCAGCACCCAGGGGGCCGGCGAGACCCAGTACTTC.